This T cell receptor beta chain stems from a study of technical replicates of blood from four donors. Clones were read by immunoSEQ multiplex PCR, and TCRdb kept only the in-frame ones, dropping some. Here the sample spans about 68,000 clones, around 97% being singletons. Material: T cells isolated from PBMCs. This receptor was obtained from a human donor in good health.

CDR3 DNA: TGCGCCAGCAGCTTGGAAGGGACTACACATGGCTACACCTTC. This translates into CASSLEGTTHGYTF. The V gene is TRBV5-1, the J gene TRBJ1-2, with D possibly TRBD1 on 5 matching bases. V lost 0 bases, J lost 6 bases, and 12 bases lay in between. Germline-derived CDR1 and CDR2 are SGHRS and YFSETQ. The CDR3 covers 14 residues.